This entry features one T cell receptor (beta chain) sequence. What it binds is unknown. Measured with immunoSEQ multiplex PCR; TCRdb has only the in-frame clones, and not every one. The sample carries 130,000 to 150,000 clones, 75% to 90% recorded once. Time point in this sample: blood 4 weeks post-SBRT, at nephrectomy. Treatment: 15 Gy SBRT to primary tumor, nephrectomy 4 weeks later. The data belong to a study of radiation and T cells in renal cell carcinoma. Study-wide results and limits: Top tumor clonotypes rose in blood 2 weeks post-radiation, then contracted.

The CDR3 loop spans 14 amino acids. Deletions cut 0 bases from V and 5 bases from J, with 9 bases between. Germline CDR1 SGHRS, CDR2 YFSETQ. The sequence was obtained from a woman between 50 and 59 years old with renal cell carcinoma. This rearrangement joins TRBV5-1 to TRBJ2-1; D is unresolved. Sequencing was performed on blood, taken from a patient whose treatment included radiotherapy and nephrectomy. CDR3 loop: CASSLGALDNEQFF. In DNA, the CDR3 is TGCGCCAGCAGCTTGGGAGCGTTGGACAATGAGCAGTTCTTC.